This T cell receptor (beta chain) was identified during a study of blood T cell repertoires in COVID-19. Looked up from germline, CDR1 is SNHLY and CDR2 is FYNNEI. The junction had 8 bases not matched to a gene; V was cut back by 5 bases and J by 7 bases. The length of the CDR3 is 14 residues. The data were produced by immunoSEQ multiplex PCR, yet TCRdb's version contains in-frame clones alone and is incomplete. The data hold some 30,000 clones, with 92% observed a single time. The clonotype comes from a man over 45 with active COVID-19. V is TRBV2 and J is TRBJ1-2; the match to TRBD1 covers 9 bases. The sequenced material came from peripheral blood. For the CDR3, the DNA is TGTGCCAGCAGTTCCGACAGGGGGATCGGTGGCTACACCTTC. Protein: CASSSDRGIGGYTF.